This T cell receptor (beta chain) derives from a study of blood T cell repertoires in COVID-19. Across the study: The United States, Italy and Spain were the sources of the acute and convalescent COVID-19 samples. PBMCs, B-cell-depleted T cells, or T cells were the source of the cDNA or gDNA that made up the material.

Original handling: Counts of nucleated cells, estimated from reference gene primer amplification, were obtained. Here immunoSEQ multiplex PCR was the method, and the copy in TCRdb shows in-frame clones only, minus some. V and J calls and clone size are those listed in that table; D and trimming were worked out from the DNA. Counted here are some 150,000 clones, approximately 78% occurring once; the ten biggest clones make up less than 5%. Germline loops: CDR1 DFQATT, CDR2 SNEGSKA (reference sequence). CDR3 length: 12 amino acids. Trimming took off 3 bases at V and 4 bases at J, with 8 bases between the two ends.

This sequence joins TRBV20-1 and TRBJ2-3; D unclear. What was sequenced was peripheral blood. The source of this sequence is a woman aged 80 or over with acute or convalescent COVID-19. The CDR3 reads CSASRGADTQYF. CDR3 DNA: TGCAGTGCTAGTAGAGGTGCAGATACGCAGTATTTT.